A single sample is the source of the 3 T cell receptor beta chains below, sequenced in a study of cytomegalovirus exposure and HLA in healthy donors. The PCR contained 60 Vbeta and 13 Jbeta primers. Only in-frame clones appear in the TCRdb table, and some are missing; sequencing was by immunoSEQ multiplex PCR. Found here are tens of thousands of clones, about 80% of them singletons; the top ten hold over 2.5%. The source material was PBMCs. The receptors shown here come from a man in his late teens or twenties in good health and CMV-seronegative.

CDR3 sequence (DNA): TGTGCCAGCAGCTTATTGGGACAGACAAGCACAGATACGCAGTATTTT. This encodes CASSLLGQTSTDTQYF. The chain recombines TRBV7-8 with TRBJ2-3; 7 nucleotides line up with TRBD1. Looked up from germline, CDR1 is SGHVS and CDR2 is FQNEAQ. V dropped 2 bases and J dropped 0; count of bases not matched to a gene: 5. CDR3 length: 16 amino acids.

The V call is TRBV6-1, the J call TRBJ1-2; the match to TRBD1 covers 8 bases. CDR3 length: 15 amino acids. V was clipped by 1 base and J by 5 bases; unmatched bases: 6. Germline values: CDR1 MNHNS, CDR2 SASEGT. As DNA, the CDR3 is TGTGCCAGCAGTGAAGGACAGGGGTTGAGGTATGGCTACACCTTC. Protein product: CASSEGQGLRYGYTF.

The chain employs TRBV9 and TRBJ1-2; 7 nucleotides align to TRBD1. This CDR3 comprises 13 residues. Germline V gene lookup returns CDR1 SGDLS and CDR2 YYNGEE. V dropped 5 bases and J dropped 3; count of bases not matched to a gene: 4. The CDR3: CASRAGTDYGYTF. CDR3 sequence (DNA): TGTGCCAGCAGAGCCGGGACAGACTATGGCTACACCTTC.